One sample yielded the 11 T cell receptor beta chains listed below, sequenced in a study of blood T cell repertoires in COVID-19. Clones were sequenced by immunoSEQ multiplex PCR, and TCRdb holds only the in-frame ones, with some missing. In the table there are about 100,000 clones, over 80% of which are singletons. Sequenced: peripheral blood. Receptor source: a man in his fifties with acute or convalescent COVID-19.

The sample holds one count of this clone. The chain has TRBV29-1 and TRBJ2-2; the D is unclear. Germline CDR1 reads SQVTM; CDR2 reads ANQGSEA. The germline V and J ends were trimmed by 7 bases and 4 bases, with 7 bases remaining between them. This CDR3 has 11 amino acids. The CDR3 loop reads CSGRFTGELFF. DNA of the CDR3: TGCAGCGGGCGGTTCACCGGGGAGCTGTTTTTT.

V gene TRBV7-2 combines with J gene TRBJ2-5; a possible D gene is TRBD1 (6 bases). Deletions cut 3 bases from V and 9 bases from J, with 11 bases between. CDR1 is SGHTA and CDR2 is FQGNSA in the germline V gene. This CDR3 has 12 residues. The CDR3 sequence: CASSFRQVSQYF. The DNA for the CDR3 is TGTGCCAGCAGCTTTCGACAGGTCTCCCAGTACTTC.

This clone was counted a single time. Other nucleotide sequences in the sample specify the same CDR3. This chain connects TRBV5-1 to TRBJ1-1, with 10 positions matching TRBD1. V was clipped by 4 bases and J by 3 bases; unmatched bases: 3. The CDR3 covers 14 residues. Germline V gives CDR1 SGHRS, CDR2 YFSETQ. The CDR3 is CASSPGQGDTEAFF. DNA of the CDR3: TGCGCCAGCAGCCCTGGACAGGGGGACACTGAAGCTTTCTTT.

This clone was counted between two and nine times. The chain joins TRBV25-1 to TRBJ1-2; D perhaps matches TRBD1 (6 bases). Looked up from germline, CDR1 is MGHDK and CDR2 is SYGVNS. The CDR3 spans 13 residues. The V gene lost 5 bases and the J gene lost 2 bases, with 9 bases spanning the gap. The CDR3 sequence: CASSLTGNYGYTF. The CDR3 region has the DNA TGTGCCAGCAGTCTAACAGGGAACTATGGCTACACCTTC.

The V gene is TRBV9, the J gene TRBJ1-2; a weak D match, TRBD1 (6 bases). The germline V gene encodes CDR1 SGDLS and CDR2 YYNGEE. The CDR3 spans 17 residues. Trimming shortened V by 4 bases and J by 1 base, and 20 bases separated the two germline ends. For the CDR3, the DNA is TGTGCCAGCAGCCCCCGGGACACCAGGGGCATTAACTATGGCTACACCTTC. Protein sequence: CASSPRDTRGINYGYTF.

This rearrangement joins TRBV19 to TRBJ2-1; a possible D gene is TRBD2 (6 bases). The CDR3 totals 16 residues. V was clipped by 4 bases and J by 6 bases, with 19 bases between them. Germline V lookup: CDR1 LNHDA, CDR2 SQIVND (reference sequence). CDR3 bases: TGTGCCAGTAGTACCACGTTAACCGGGGGAAGCAATGAGCAGTTCTTC. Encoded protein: CASSTTLTGGSNEQFF.

The CDR3: CASSLGQATYNEQFF. CDR3 bases: TGTGCCAGCAGCTTAGGACAGGCCACCTACAATGAGCAGTTCTTC. The chain employs TRBV11-3 and TRBJ2-1; a possible D gene is TRBD1 (6 bases). This CDR3 is built from 15 residues. The germline gives CDR1 SGHNT, CDR2 YENEEA. V was cut by 1 base and J by 2 bases, with 9 bases left in between.

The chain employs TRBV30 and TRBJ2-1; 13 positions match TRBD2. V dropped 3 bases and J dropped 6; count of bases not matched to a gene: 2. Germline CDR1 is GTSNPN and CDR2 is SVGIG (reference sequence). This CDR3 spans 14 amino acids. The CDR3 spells CAWRGLAGLNEQFF. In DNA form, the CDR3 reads TGTGCCTGGAGGGGACTAGCGGGGCTCAATGAGCAGTTCTTC.

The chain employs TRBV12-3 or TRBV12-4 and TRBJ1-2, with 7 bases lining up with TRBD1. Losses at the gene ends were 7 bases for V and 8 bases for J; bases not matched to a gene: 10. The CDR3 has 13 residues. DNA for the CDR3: TGTGCCAGCAACTTACAGGGGACGCAAGGCTACACCTTC. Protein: CASNLQGTQGYTF.

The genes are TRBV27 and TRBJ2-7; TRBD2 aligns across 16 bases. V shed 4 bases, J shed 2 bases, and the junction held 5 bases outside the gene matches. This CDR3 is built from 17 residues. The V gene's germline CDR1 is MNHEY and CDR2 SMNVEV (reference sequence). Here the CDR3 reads CASSSPGLAGGAYEQYF. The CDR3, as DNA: TGTGCCAGCAGTTCTCCGGGACTAGCGGGGGGGGCCTACGAGCAGTACTTC.

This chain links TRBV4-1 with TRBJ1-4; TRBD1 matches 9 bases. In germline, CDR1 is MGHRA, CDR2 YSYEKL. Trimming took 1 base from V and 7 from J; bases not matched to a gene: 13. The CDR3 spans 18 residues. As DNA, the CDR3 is TGCGCCAGCAGCCAAGTAAGGGACAGGGCGGATTCGAGTGAAAAACTGTTTTTT. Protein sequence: CASSQVRDRADSSEKLFF.